This entry concerns a single TCR beta chain. Trimming left V 2 bases short and J 10 bases short, with 14 bases between. The germline gives CDR1 SGHAT, CDR2 FQNNGV. The CDR3 consists of 14 residues. Evenly divided among several immunoSEQ plates was the genomic DNA of each subset. DNA input for the unsorted PBMC replicate PCRs was roughly 300 ng, tens of thousands of T cell genomes. Clones were sequenced by immunoSEQ multiplex PCR, and TCRdb holds only the in-frame ones, with some missing. Of 400,000 to 600,000 clones in the sample, around 79% were seen once. The data belong to a study of shared clonotypes between healthy human individuals.

This sequence joins TRBV11-2 and TRBJ1-4, with D maybe TRBD1 (5 bases). The sample was PBMCs. The receptor was derived from a woman aged 40 to 50 in good health. Some clones in this sample may be carry-over from other donors' samples. The CDR3 region is CASSLPPQGGKLFF. Here the CDR3 DNA reads TGTGCCAGCAGCTTACCCCCGCAGGGTGGAAAACTGTTTTTT.